One sample yielded the 17 T cell receptor beta chains listed below, sequenced in a study of identical twins. TCRdb reprocessed the 5' RACE reads with MiXCR, giving one entry per CDR3 protein. Here the sample spans just under 650,000 distinct CDR3 sequences, under 8.5% being singletons. These data were also reused for a study on yellow fever vaccine responses in identical twins.

Sequenced: PBMCs. These receptors originate from a woman aged 18-35 years in good health.

The rearrangement links TRBV12-3 or TRBV12-4 to TRBJ2-3; 11 bases match TRBD2. J gave up 3 bases and V 3 bases, and 14 bases lay outside the gene matches. CDR3 length equals 19 residues. CDR3 nucleotides: TGTGCCAGCAGTTTGGGGTGGGCTAGCGGGAGGAGTGGGACAGATACGCAGTATTTT. This encodes CASSLGWASGRSGTDTQYF.

V and J are TRBV12-3 or TRBV12-4 and TRBJ2-1; 12 positions match TRBD2. The CDR3 length is 15 residues. The V segment lost 3 bases and the J segment 12 bases; nucleotides outside the gene matches: 9. CDR3 coding DNA: TGTGCCAGCAGTTTTTTGGCTAGCGGGAGGGCCGGGCAGTTCTTC. Amino acids: CASSFLASGRAGQFF.

This clonotype has ten or more counts. The rearrangement joins TRBV7-8 to TRBJ2-1, with a possible D match to TRBD2 (6 bases). The V end was cut by 5 bases, the J end by 8 bases, with 22 bases between. The CDR3 runs 16 residues. Germline assignment: CDR1 SGHVS and CDR2 FQNEAQ. This CDR3 is CASSPTRWGDGDEQFF. The CDR3 DNA reads TGTGCCAGCAGCCCCACCCGGTGGGGGGATGGCGATGAGCAGTTCTTC.

V and J are TRBV24-1 and TRBJ2-7; D may be TRBD1 (6 bases). V lost 8 bases to trimming and J lost 0 bases, with 16 bases between them. Germline values: CDR1 KGHDR, CDR2 SFDVKD. The CDR3 is made up of 15 amino acids. This chain's CDR3 is CATTRGRDNSYEQYV. The CDR3 DNA sequence: TGTGCCACCACCCGAGGCCGGGACAACTCCTACGAGCAGTACGTC.

The chain recombines TRBV7-7 with TRBJ2-5, with 7 bases lining up with TRBD1. The germline V gene encodes CDR1 SSHAT and CDR2 FNYEAQ (reference sequence). CDR3 length: 15 amino acids. V was clipped by 5 bases and J by 3 bases; unmatched bases: 9. CDR3 region: CASSPYGTVEETQYF. The CDR3 bases are TGTGCCAGCAGCCCATACGGGACAGTTGAAGAGACCCAGTACTTC.

The sample holds a few counts of this clonotype. Germline and junction disagree at one end, which may indicate a read error. The rearrangement links TRBV12-3 or TRBV12-4 to TRBJ2-1; TRBD2 aligns across 13 bases. This CDR3 has 13 residues. The CDR3 reads CASSVGLAGARIF. The CDR3 region has the DNA TGTGCCAGCAGTGTAGGACTAGCGGGAGCAAGGATCTTC.

This clonotype was recorded at least ten times. The rearrangement links TRBV5-5 to TRBJ2-1, with D unresolved. The CDR3 has 11 residues. V was pared by 5 bases and J by 15 bases, with 15 bases between. CDR1 SGHKS and CDR2 YYEKEE come from the germline V gene (reference sequence). The CDR3 DNA is TGTGCCAGCAGAATCGACTCCGTAGGGTTCTTC. Its translation is CASRIDSVGFF. Filled out from reference TRBV5-5 and TRBJ2-1, the complete variable domain reads DAGVTQSPTHLIKTRGQQVTLRCSPISGHKSVSWYQQVLGQGPQFIFQYYEKEERGRGNFPDRFSARQFPNYSSELNVNALLLGDSALYLCASRIDSVGFFGPGTRLTVL.

Many counts were recorded for this clonotype. V and J are TRBV10-3 and TRBJ2-1; TRBD2 aligns across 11 bases. Trimming took 5 bases from V and 8 from J; bases not matched to a gene: 8. The CDR3 runs 15 residues. Germline lookup yields CDR1 ENHRY and CDR2 SYGVKD. Written as DNA, the CDR3 is TGTGCCATCAGTCCACTAGCGGGGGCCGTTGATGAGCAGTTCTTC. Its translation is CAISPLAGAVDEQFF.

With respect to this clonotype: At one end the junction does not follow the germline gene, possibly because of a read error. V usage is TRBV11-2 and J usage is TRBJ2-1, with a weak D call TRBD2 (5 bases). The CDR3 is 13 residues long. CDR1 is SGHAT, CDR2 FQNNGV, per germline. The CDR3 nucleotides are TGTGCCAGCAGCTCTCAGCGGCAGATAATGCAACTCTTC. Protein sequence: CASSSQRQIMQLF.

This clonotype was observed many times. The genes are TRBV3-1 and TRBJ2-1, with D maybe TRBD1 (6 bases). The V end was cut by 2 bases, the J end by 10 bases, with 12 bases between. CDR1 and CDR2 from the germline V gene are LGHDT and YNNKEL (reference sequence). The CDR3 loop spans 13 amino acids. The CDR3, as DNA: TGTGCCAGCAGCCAACACGGACAGAGAGAGCAGTTCTTC. As protein: CASSQHGQREQFF.

V and J are TRBV5-1 and TRBJ2-7, with D possibly matching TRBD1 (5 bases). CDR3 length: 14 residues. Germline loops: CDR1 SGHRS, CDR2 YFSETQ. V was trimmed by 3 bases and J by 4 bases, leaving 14 bases between them. CDR3 sequence (DNA): TGCGCCAGCAGCTACGACAGCCAACCTTACGAGCAGTACTTC. It specifies CASSYDSQPYEQYF.

This clonotype was observed a handful of times. This sequence joins TRBV6-6 and TRBJ2-7; 7 nucleotides agree with TRBD1. Germline CDR1 MNHNY, CDR2 SVGAGI (reference sequence). The CDR3 is made up of 12 amino acids. The J segment lost 7 bases and the V segment lost 4 bases, leaving 4 bases of the junction unmatched. The CDR3 nucleotides are TGTGCCAGCAGTTTGGACAGGCGGGAGCAGTACGTC. Translation gives CASSLDRREQYV.

This clonotype was seen more than once but under ten times. The chain has TRBV29-1 and TRBJ1-1; a weak D match, TRBD1 (5 bases). This CDR3 is built from 16 residues. CDR1 and CDR2 from the germline V gene are SQVTM and ANQGSEA. Trimming left V 4 bases short and J 2 bases short, with 20 bases between. CDR3 residues: CSVALRGGASNTEAFF. The CDR3 nucleotides are TGCAGCGTTGCCCTGCGGGGAGGGGCAAGTAACACTGAAGCTTTCTTT.

A few counts support this clonotype. The gene calls are TRBV27 and TRBJ2-7, with no clear D. Germline CDR1 reads MNHEY; CDR2 reads SMNVEV (reference sequence). The CDR3 has 14 residues. V was shortened by 3 bases and J by 6 bases, with 15 bases between the two germline ends. The CDR3: CASSFSRQLGEQYF. CDR3 DNA sequence: TGTGCCAGCAGTTTTTCCAGACAATTGGGCGAGCAGTACTTC.

This clonotype was seen a handful of times. The chain employs TRBV20-1 and TRBJ1-2; a weak D match, TRBD1 (5 bases). Germline V gene sequence: CDR1 DFQATT, CDR2 SNEGSKA (reference sequence). Trimming stripped 1 base from V and 4 bases from J, with 10 bases between. This CDR3 comprises 13 residues. CDR3 loop: CSARAGTGYGYTF. The CDR3 nucleotides are TGCAGTGCTAGAGCAGGGACGGGCTATGGCTACACCTTC.

This clonotype has only a few counts. The chain joins TRBV20-1 to TRBJ2-1, with D possibly being TRBD2 (6 bases). The CDR3 is made up of 16 amino acids. The germline V gene encodes CDR1 DFQATT and CDR2 SNEGSKA (reference sequence). With 0 bases removed from V and 5 bases from J, the gap between germline ends came to 17 bases. The CDR3 bases are TGCAGTGCTAGAGATACGAGGGCGGGACTTCACAATGAGCAGTTCTTC. As protein: CSARDTRAGLHNEQFF.

The table lists this clonotype with many counts. The V call is TRBV20-1, the J call TRBJ2-2, with 9 bases fitting TRBD2. In germline, CDR1 is DFQATT, CDR2 SNEGSKA (reference sequence). Trimming removed 3 bases from V and 0 bases from J; junction bases left unmatched: 8. The CDR3 loop spans 17 amino acids. CDR3 nucleotide sequence: TGCAGTGCTAGCCCCGCACGACTAGCGGCGAACACCGGGGAGCTGTTTTTT. Protein sequence: CSASPARLAANTGELFF.